This entry is about one T cell receptor (beta chain). Vbeta (60) and Jbeta (13) primers were used in the PCR. Assay used: immunoSEQ multiplex PCR; TCRdb lists only in-frame clones, some missing. The table includes some 150,000 clones, more than 75% detected once. The sample belongs to a study of cytomegalovirus exposure and HLA in healthy donors. CDR1 is MNHEY, CDR2 SMNVEV, per germline (reference sequence). The CDR3 totals 16 residues. V lost 1 base and J lost 1; bases outside the gene matches: 3. This receptor was obtained from a man younger than 45 in good health and CMV-seropositive. The gene calls are TRBV27 and TRBJ2-2, with 7 positions matching TRBD1. Sequenced input: PBMCs. This CDR3 is CASSLWGQLNTGELFF. The CDR3 nucleotides read TGTGCCAGCAGTTTATGGGGACAGCTGAACACCGGGGAGCTGTTTTTT.